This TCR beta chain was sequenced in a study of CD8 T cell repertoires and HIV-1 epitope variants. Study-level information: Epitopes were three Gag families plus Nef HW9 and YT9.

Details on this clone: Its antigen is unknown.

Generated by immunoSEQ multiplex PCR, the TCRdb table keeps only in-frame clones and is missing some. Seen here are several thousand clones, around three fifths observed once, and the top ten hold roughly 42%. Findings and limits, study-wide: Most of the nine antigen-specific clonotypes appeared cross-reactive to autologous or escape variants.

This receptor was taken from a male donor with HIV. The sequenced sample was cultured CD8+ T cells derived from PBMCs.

CDR3 residues: CASSLTGASLDTQYF. The CDR3, as DNA: TGTGCCAGCAGCTTGACAGGGGCTTCGTTGGATACGCAGTATTTT. V usage is TRBV5-4 and J usage is TRBJ2-3; 7 bases line up with TRBD1. Germline values: CDR1 SGHNT, CDR2 YYREEE (reference sequence). The CDR3 totals 15 residues. V lost 1 base, J lost 6 bases, and 8 bases stayed unmatched.